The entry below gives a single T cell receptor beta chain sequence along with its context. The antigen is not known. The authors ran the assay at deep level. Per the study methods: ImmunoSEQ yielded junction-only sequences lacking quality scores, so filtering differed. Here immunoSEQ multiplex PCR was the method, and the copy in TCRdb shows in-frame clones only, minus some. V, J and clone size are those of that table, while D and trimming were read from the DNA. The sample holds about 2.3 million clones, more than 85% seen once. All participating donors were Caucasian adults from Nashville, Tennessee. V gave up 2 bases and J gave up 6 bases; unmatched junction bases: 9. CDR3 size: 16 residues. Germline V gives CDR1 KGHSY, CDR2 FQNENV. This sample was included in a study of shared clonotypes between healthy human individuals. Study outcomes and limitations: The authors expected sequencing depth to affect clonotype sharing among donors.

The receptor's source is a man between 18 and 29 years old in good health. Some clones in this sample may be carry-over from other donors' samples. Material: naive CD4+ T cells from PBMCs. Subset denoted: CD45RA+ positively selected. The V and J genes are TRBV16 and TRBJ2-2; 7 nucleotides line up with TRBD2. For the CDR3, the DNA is TGTGCCAGCAGCCAAATCCCAGCGGGACCGGCCGGGGAGCTGTTTTTT. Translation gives CASSQIPAGPAGELFF.